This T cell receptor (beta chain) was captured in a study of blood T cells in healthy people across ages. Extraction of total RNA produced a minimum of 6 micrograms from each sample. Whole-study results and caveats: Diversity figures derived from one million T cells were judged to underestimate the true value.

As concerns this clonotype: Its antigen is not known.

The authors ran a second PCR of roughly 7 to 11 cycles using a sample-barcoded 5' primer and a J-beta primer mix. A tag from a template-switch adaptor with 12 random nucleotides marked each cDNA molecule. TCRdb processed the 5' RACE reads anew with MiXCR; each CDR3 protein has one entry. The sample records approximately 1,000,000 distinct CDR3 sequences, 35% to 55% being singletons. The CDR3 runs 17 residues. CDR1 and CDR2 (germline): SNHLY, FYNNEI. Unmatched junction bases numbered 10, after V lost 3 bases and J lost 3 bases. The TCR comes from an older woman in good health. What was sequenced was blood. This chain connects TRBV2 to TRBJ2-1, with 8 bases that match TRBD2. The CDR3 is CASSENGRASGYNEQFF. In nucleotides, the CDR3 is TGTGCCAGCAGTGAGAACGGGAGGGCCTCGGGCTACAATGAGCAGTTCTTC. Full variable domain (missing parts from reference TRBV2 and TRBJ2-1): EPEVTQTPSHQVTQMGQEVILRCVPISNHLYFYWYRQILGQKVEFLVSFYNNEISEKSEIFDDQFSVERPDGSNFTLKIRSTKLEDSAMYFCASSENGRASGYNEQFFGPGTRLTVL.